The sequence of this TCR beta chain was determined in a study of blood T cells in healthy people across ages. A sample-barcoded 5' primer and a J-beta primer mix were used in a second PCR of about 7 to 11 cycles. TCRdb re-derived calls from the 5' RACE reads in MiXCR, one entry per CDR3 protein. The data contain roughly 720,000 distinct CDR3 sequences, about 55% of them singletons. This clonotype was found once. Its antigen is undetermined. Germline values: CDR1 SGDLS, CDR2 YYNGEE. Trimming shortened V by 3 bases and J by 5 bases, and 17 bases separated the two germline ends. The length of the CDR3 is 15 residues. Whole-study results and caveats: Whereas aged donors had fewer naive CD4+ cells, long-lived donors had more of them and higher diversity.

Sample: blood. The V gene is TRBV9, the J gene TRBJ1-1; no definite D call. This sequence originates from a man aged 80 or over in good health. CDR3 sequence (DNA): TGTGCCAGCAGCGGGAATCCGAGACGTCGAACTGAAGCTTTCTTT. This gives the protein CASSGNPRRRTEAFF.